The rows below give T cell receptor beta chains drawn from one sample of a study of vaccination and CD4 T cells after COVID-19. The antigens these receptors bind are not known. TCRdb passed the PCR reads through MiXCR, listing each CDR3 protein once. The sample holds several thousand distinct CDR3 sequences; approximately 32% are singletons and the top ten take over 20%. The specimen sequenced was CD4+ T cells from blood, cultured in vitro. Receptors originate from a human donor in good health. CDR3s include the opening cysteine and the closing phenylalanine or tryptophan. D genes are given only for firm matches. Where a row states a size, it is once, few, many or the class of an expanded clone; other rows omit it.

v_gene	d_gene	j_gene	abundance	CDR3nt	CDR3aa
TRBV19	.	TRBJ2-5	.	TGTGCCAGTAGTACCGACCCCGGTTGGGGGACAGAGACCCAGTACTTC	CASSTDPGWGTETQYF
TRBV6-1	TRBD1	TRBJ1-6	.	TGTGCCAGCCGGGACGGGACAGCGAATTCACCCCTCCACTTT	CASRDGTANSPLHF
TRBV9	TRBD1	TRBJ2-5	.	TGTGCCAGCAGCATCAGAGGACAGGATCAAGAGACCCAGTACTTC	CASSIRGQDQETQYF
TRBV5-8	TRBD1	TRBJ2-7	.	TGTGCCAGCAGCGTAGTAGGGACAGGGAATCCCTACGAGCAGTACTTC	CASSVVGTGNPYEQYF
TRBV6-5	TRBD1	TRBJ1-1	few	TGTGCCAGCAGTTGGGGACAGATGAACACTGAAGCTTTCTTT	CASSWGQMNTEAFF
TRBV5-6	.	TRBJ1-5	few	TGTGCCAGCAGATGGGGGGGACCGAGTAGCAATCAGCCCCAGCATTTT	CASRWGGPSSNQPQHF
TRBV7-9	.	TRBJ2-7	.	TGTGCCAGCGGCTTAAAGGTATCGGGGGCCTTGGACGAGCAGTACTTC	CASGLKVSGALDEQYF
TRBV27	.	TRBJ1-1	.	TGTGCCGGCACCCAAAGGGGCAGCCCGAACACTGAAGCTTTCTTT	CAGTQRGSPNTEAFF
TRBV2	.	TRBJ2-1	.	TGTGCCAGCAGTGGGGGCAGCGGAGGTTACAATGAGCAGTTCTTC	CASSGGSGGYNEQFF
TRBV20-1	TRBD1	TRBJ2-3	.	TGCAGTGCTAGAGACCTTTCGGGACAGGCGAGTTCAGATACGCAGTATTTT	CSARDLSGQASSDTQYF
TRBV19	.	TRBJ1-1	.	TGTGCCAGTATCCAGGCAGGGGCCTGGAACACTGAAGCTTTCTTT	CASIQAGAWNTEAFF
TRBV6-5	.	TRBJ2-1	.	TGTGCCAGCAGTTATCAGTTCTTGAATGAGCAGTTCTTC	CASSYQFLNEQFF
TRBV5-1	.	TRBJ2-7	medium-sized	TGCGCCAGCAGCCGCCAGGGGCTGACAGGCGTAGCCTCCTACGAGCAGTACTTC	CASSRQGLTGVASYEQYF
TRBV6-5	.	TRBJ1-2	.	TGTGCCAGCAGTTACTCTCTAGCCCTCAACTATGGCTACACCTTC	CASSYSLALNYGYTF
TRBV6-1	.	TRBJ2-1	.	TGTGCCAGCTTCCGGGACAACCAGTACAATGAGCAGTTCTTC	CASFRDNQYNEQFF
TRBV5-1	.	TRBJ1-5	.	TGCGCCAGCAGCTTGGGGCAGAATCAGCCCCAGCATTTT	CASSLGQNQPQHF
TRBV7-9	TRBD1	TRBJ2-3	.	TGTGCCAGCAGCTTATTAGGGACAGGCACAGATACGCAGTATTTT	CASSLLGTGTDTQYF
TRBV19	.	TRBJ1-5	.	TGTGCCAGTAGTCTGACCCGGATTGGCAATCAGCCCCAGCATTTT	CASSLTRIGNQPQHF
TRBV7-9	.	TRBJ2-1	.	TGTGCCACCAGGACGGCGAGGGATGAGCAGTTCTTC	CATRTARDEQFF
TRBV7-3	.	TRBJ2-2	large	TGTGCCAGCAGCCCTCTGTTCTCTTTGGTCACCGGGGAGCTGTTTTTT	CASSPLFSLVTGELFF